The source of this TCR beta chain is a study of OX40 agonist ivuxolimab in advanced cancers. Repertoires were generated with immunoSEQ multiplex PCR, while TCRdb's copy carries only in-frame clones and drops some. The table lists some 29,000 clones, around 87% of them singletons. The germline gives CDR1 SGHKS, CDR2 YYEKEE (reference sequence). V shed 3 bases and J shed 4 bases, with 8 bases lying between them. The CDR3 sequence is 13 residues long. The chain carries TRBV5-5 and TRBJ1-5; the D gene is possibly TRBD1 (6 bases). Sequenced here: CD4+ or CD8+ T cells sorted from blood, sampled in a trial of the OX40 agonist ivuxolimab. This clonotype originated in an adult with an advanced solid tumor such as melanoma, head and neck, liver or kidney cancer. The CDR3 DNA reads TGTGCCAGCAGCTGGGACATTAATCAGCCCCAGCATTTT. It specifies CASSWDINQPQHF.